This T cell receptor (beta chain) was found in a study of OX40 agonist ivuxolimab in advanced cancers. Exclusion of a patient followed from autoimmune disease history or systemic immunosuppression. The data were produced by immunoSEQ multiplex PCR, yet TCRdb's version contains in-frame clones alone and is incomplete. The sample has about 72,000 clones, approximately 90% seen once. In germline, CDR1 is SGHNT, CDR2 YYREEE (reference sequence). This CDR3 region has 13 residues. The V gene lost 0 bases and the J gene lost 4 bases, with 6 bases spanning the gap. The chain recombines TRBV5-4 with TRBJ2-3; D call uncertain. This clonotype was sampled from an adult with an advanced solid tumor such as melanoma, head and neck, liver or kidney cancer. The material was CD4+ or CD8+ T cells sorted from blood, obtained in a trial of the OX40 agonist ivuxolimab. The CDR3: CASSLGQADTQYF. The CDR3 bases are TGTGCCAGCAGCTTGGGGCAGGCAGATACGCAGTATTTT.